The 13 T cell receptor beta chains below were found in one sample sequenced in a study of blood T cell repertoires in COVID-19. Profiled with immunoSEQ multiplex PCR; TCRdb holds only in-frame clones, not every one. The table records roughly 200,000 clones, roughly 84% of them present only once. The sample was peripheral blood. These receptor sequences come from a man aged 40-55 years with acute or convalescent COVID-19.

The rearrangement links TRBV6-5 to TRBJ2-7, with D perhaps TRBD1 (6 bases). The V gene's germline CDR1 is MNHEY and CDR2 SVGAGI. Deletions cut 5 bases from V and 5 bases from J, with 10 bases between. CDR3 length equals 12 residues. CDR3 DNA sequence: TGTGCCAGCAGTAGGGACATCCACGAGCAGTACTTC. Translated: CASSRDIHEQYF.

J is TRBJ1-3 and V is TRBV7-8; perhaps TRBD1 as D (6 bases). V gave up 10 bases and J gave up 1 base, with 14 bases separating them. Germline assignment: CDR1 SGHVS and CDR2 FQNEAQ. The CDR3 extends over 14 amino acids. CDR3 sequence reads: CAIKRTVSGNTIYF. The CDR3, as DNA: TGTGCCATAAAGCGGACAGTTTCTGGAAACACCATATATTTT. The full variable domain, its missing parts supplied by reference TRBV7-8 and TRBJ1-3, is GAGVSQSPRYKVAKRGQDVALRCDPISGHVSLFWYQQALGQGPEFLTYFQNEAQLDKSGLPSDRFFAERPEGSVSTLKIQRTQQEDSAVYLCAIKRTVSGNTIYFGEGSWLTVV.

Only a few counts were recorded for this clone. The chain uses TRBV30 and TRBJ2-3, with 10 bases matching TRBD2. The J segment lost 0 bases and the V segment lost 2 bases, leaving 8 bases of the junction unmatched. CDR1 GTSNPN and CDR2 SVGIG come from the germline V gene (reference sequence). The CDR3 is made up of 17 amino acids. The CDR3 region has the DNA TGTGCCTGGAGTACCCGGACTAGCGGAACTAGCACAGATACGCAGTATTTT. Its translation is CAWSTRTSGTSTDTQYF.

The chain combines TRBV5-1 with TRBJ2-2, with D tentatively TRBD1 (6 bases). Germline V lookup: CDR1 SGHRS, CDR2 YFSETQ. V dropped 0 bases and J dropped 2 bases, with 8 bases sitting between them. CDR3 length: 15 residues. CDR3 bases: TGCGCCAGCAGCTTGGGGGGACAAAACACCGGGGAGCTGTTTTTT. Protein sequence: CASSLGGQNTGELFF.

This clone was seen only a few times. CDR3 nucleotides: TGTGCCAGTAGTTTTCGGAACACTGAAGCTTTCTTT. Translating gives CASSFRNTEAFF. The chain uses TRBV19 and TRBJ1-1; D not certain. This CDR3 is 12 amino acids long. Germline V gives CDR1 LNHDA, CDR2 SQIVND (reference sequence). Trimming removed 5 bases from V and 1 base from J, with 5 bases in between.

The rearrangement uses TRBV3-1 (or the pseudogene TRBV3-2) and TRBJ2-3; tentatively, D is TRBD2 (5 bases). The CDR3 is made up of 14 amino acids. CDR1 and CDR2 (germline): LGHDT, YNNKEL (reference sequence). Trimming shortened V by 1 base and J by 9 bases, and 14 bases separated the two germline ends. This CDR3 reads CASSQVLEGETQYF. CDR3 nucleotide sequence: TGTGCCAGCAGCCAAGTCTTAGAGGGAGAGACGCAGTATTTT.

As DNA, the CDR3 is TGTGCCACCAGTGCCTCCGGGGACATTCAGTACTTC. It encodes CATSASGDIQYF. This chain links TRBV24-1 with TRBJ2-4; D is perhaps TRBD2 (5 bases). Germline CDR1 reads KGHDR; CDR2 reads SFDVKD. The CDR3 has 12 residues. Deletions cut 5 bases from V and 8 bases from J, with 9 bases between.

The chain joins TRBV5-6 to TRBJ2-1; possible D gene TRBD2, 5 bases. CDR3 length equals 15 residues. The germline V and J ends were trimmed by 3 bases and 2 bases, with 12 bases remaining between them. Germline loops: CDR1 SGHDT, CDR2 YYEEEE. CDR3 loop: CASSSGLAAYNEQFF. DNA for the CDR3: TGTGCCAGCAGCTCCGGGCTAGCCGCCTACAATGAGCAGTTCTTC.

CDR3 nucleotides: TGCGCCAGCAGCCCCCTGACTAGCGGGACTTACAATGAGCAGTTCTTC. Protein product: CASSPLTSGTYNEQFF. The J gene is TRBJ2-1, the V gene TRBV5-1; 11 bases align to TRBD2. The V segment lost 4 bases and the J segment 4 bases; nucleotides outside the gene matches: 7. Germline loops: CDR1 SGHRS, CDR2 YFSETQ. The CDR3 is 16 amino acids.

The chain links TRBV19 to TRBJ1-1, with D tentatively TRBD1 (6 bases). CDR3 size: 15 residues. The germline CDR1 and CDR2 sequences are LNHDA and SQIVND (reference sequence). V lost 9 bases and J lost 1, with 18 bases in between. CDR3 coding DNA: TGTGCCAGCCACTCTCGCCGGACAGAGAACACTGAAGCTTTCTTT. It is translated as CASHSRRTENTEAFF.

V usage is TRBV5-4 and J usage is TRBJ2-2; TRBD1 is a possible D gene (6 bases). The CDR3 has 15 amino acids. Germline V gene sequence: CDR1 SGHNT, CDR2 YYREEE (reference sequence). Trimming took off 3 bases at V and 2 bases at J, with 11 bases between the two ends. The CDR3 DNA follows: TGTGCCAGCAGCTCAAGGACAGCAAACACCGGGGAGCTGTTTTTT. This translates into CASSSRTANTGELFF.

This clone is a singleton in its sample. The chain is built from TRBV10-1 and TRBJ2-3; TRBD2 might be the D (5 bases). Germline V gene sequence: CDR1 WNHNN, CDR2 SYGVQD (reference sequence). This CDR3 region has 13 residues. Trimming removed 6 bases at V and 3 bases at J, with 10 bases between. This CDR3 is CASSSLATDTQYF. CDR3 coding DNA: TGCGCCAGCAGCAGCTTAGCGACAGATACGCAGTATTTT.

Here the CDR3 DNA reads TGTGCCATCAGCCACTCTAGCGGGCGCTCCTACAATGAGCAGTTCTTC. This codes for CAISHSSGRSYNEQFF. The chain couples TRBV10-3 to TRBJ2-1, with TRBD2 identical over 8 bases. Germline CDR1 and CDR2: ENHRY and SYGVKD. V gave up 6 bases and J gave up 0 bases; unmatched junction bases: 7. The CDR3 has 16 amino acids.